One T cell receptor beta chain is described in this entry. It lacks a known antigen. No base quality values were provided; no much bigger clone lies one nucleotide off. TCRbeta CDR3 regions were amplified from genomic DNA by means of the immunoSEQ Assay, a bias-controlled multiplex PCR. The authors' analysis ran thus. The number of nucleated cells in each sample was estimated by amplification of reference gene primers within the assay. To quantify the absolute abundance of each unique TCRbeta CDR3 rearrangement, sequence reads were collapsed and filtered. Productive Simpson clonality was computed per sample as the square root of Simpson's diversity index over productive rearrangements. TCRdb stores this immuneACCESS table with in-frame sequences only. Part of the clones is absent; in the studies checked, under half of the shortfall reflects unresolved V genes, and no reason is known for the rest. V, J and clone size are those of that table, while D and trimming were read from the DNA. The sample table contains approximately 74,000 clones; only one count was recorded for approximately 85% of them. The ten largest clonotypes hold around 35% of the sample.

The V end loses 6 bases and the J end loses 0 bases, and a stretch of 9 bases separates them. The cysteine opens and the phenylalanine closes a CDR3 of 13 amino acids. The kept DNA is CDR3 alone, 39 bases in frame from the first base. The CDR1 and CDR2 encoded by the germline V gene are MDHEN and SYDVKM. Whole blood was collected in K2EDTA tubes by collaborating institutions according to the institutions' own protocols. For TCRbeta analysis, collaborator samples were shipped as frozen whole blood, as isolated PBMCs, or as DNA extracted from either sample type. The sample belongs to a study of blood T cell repertoires in COVID-19 (TCRdb year 2020). General notes on the study: The collaborator samples originated in the United States, Italy and Spain and spanned the acute and convalescent phases of COVID-19. The prospective study material was composed of cDNA or gDNA derived from T cells, B-cell-depleted T cells, or PBMCs. The dataset comprised deeply sampled blood TCRbeta repertoires from subjects exposed to, actively infected with, or recovered from COVID-19. The repertoires were made available in a free public database intended to serve as a resource for research on the immune response to SARS-CoV-2. Samples were obtained from the ongoing ImmuneRACE study (first 160 participants) and from some 1,200 subjects provided by 6 global collaborators. A de-identified subject ID, COVID-19 status, age in years and sex were almost always included in the sample metadata. HLA class I and class II types, where available, came from metadata supplied by the sample provider rather than from assay-based typing. The investigation overall reported the following: The quantity of clinical and demographic metadata differed by source and by participant and was supplied without curation.

The source is a man in his 70s with acute or convalescent COVID-19. Sequencing was performed on peripheral blood. The chain links TRBV28 with TRBJ2-7, with no D gene named confidently. This receptor carries the CDR3 CASSPPRSYEQYF. Read as DNA, the sequence is TGTGCCAGCAGCCCCCCTCGCTCCTACGAGCAGTACTTC.